The text below deals with one T cell receptor beta chain. Its antigen is still unknown. Per-base qualities were not stored, and no clone one base away is much larger. From cysteine to phenylalanine, the CDR3 is 15 amino acids long. Just CDR3 DNA is preserved here, 45 bases in frame from base 1. The V and J ends are trimmed by 0 bases and 3 bases, leaving 8 bases between them. The germline V gene encodes CDR1 LGHDT and CDR2 YNNKEL (reference sequence). Libraries were made using the immunoSEQ multiplex PCR assay. DNA from the cultured and isolated CD4+ T cells underwent TCR beta CDR3 sequencing. As for the original processing: Non-productive TCR sequences were removed and reads were trimmed to the CDR3 region, keeping CDR3s of at least 7 amino acids. The MANAFEST web app was used to identify antigen-specific clonotypes by comparing expansion in peptide wells with expansion in reference cultures. To be called positive, a clone needed expansion at FDR<0.05 compared with the reference and with all other wells, an odds ratio greater than 5, and a frequency greater than 0.1% in two replicate wells. A clonotype was called cross-reactive if it was significantly expanded both in SARS-CoV-2 spike wells and in at least one common cold coronavirus spike condition. Levenshtein distance calculated with the stringdist R package was used to assess CDR3 similarity, and unrooted trees were constructed with ape in R 3.6.1. Drawn from immuneACCESS, this table holds only the in-frame rearrangements with V and J called that TCRdb kept. Clones are partly lost; checked studies trace under half to an unresolved V gene and leave the rest unexplained. V, J and clone size were drawn from that table, and D and trimming were deduced from the DNA. The sample table records tens of thousands of clones; 76% of these occur just once. 0.75% to 1% of the sample rests with the top ten.

The entry originates in a study of vaccination effects on CD4 cells after COVID-19 (dated by TCRdb to between 2021 and 2024). About the full investigation: Post-vaccine samples across the study were collected a median of 72 days after the second dose, with a range of 14 to 241. The study compared SARS-CoV-2 spike-specific CD4+ TCR repertoires before and after mRNA vaccination in COVID-19 convalescent patients and infection-naive vaccine recipients. Altogether, roughly 10 COVID-19 convalescent patients and several SARS-CoV-2-naive healthy vaccine recipients made up the full study. Cultures from other donors in the study were sequenced using the Oncomine TCR Beta short-read assay on an Illumina iSeq 100.

In the ViraFEST assay, PBMC were stimulated with viral peptide pools, and TCR sequencing was then used to find antigen-specific CD4+ T cell clonotypes based on their expansion. After less than 13 days of culture, CD4+ T cells were isolated with the EasySep CD4+ T cell isolation kit. Each participant got two doses of an mRNA SARS-CoV-2 vaccine, either BNT162b2 or mRNA-1273. None of the healthy vaccine recipients had a prior SARS-CoV-2 infection, which was confirmed by nucleocapsid antibody tests that came back negative both before and after vaccination. Some 1.9 million PBMC per well were cultured with approximately 10 ug/ml peptides in IMDM containing 5% human AB serum, roughly 10 IU/ml IL-2 and gentamicin. On days 3 and 7, half of the culture medium was replaced with fresh IL-2-containing medium. Unless otherwise noted, each peptide stimulation condition was cultured in triplicate wells. PBMC were separated from whole blood using Ficoll-Paque Plus gradient centrifugation and were then either cryopreserved at -140C or used fresh. Overlapping peptide pools spanned the spike proteins of SARS-CoV-2 and the common cold coronaviruses HCoV-NL63, HCoV-OC43 and HCoV-229E. The QIAamp micro DNA kit was used to extract genomic DNA from the cultured CD4+ T cells.

Overall results and qualifications from the work: Only a small number of convalescent patients were included, and no early post-infection timepoints were available, which limited the study. Both infection-induced and vaccine-induced clones contracted markedly at late post-vaccination timepoints, which is consistent with waning T cell responses. Among healthy vaccine recipients, nearly all vaccine-induced clones were SARS-CoV-2 mono-reactive, and only 1 of 255 was cross-reactive with common cold coronaviruses.

This receptor chain uses TRBV3-1 (or the pseudogene TRBV3-2) and TRBJ1-4; TRBD1 is possibly the D segment (6 matching bases). This receptor was taken from a human donor who received a COVID-19 vaccine. Sequencing used CD4+ T cells from PBMCs cultured with HCoV-OC43 spike peptides, obtained after COVID-19 vaccination. Explained via the paper, the cell subset or site label denotes: HCoV-OC43 spike overlapping peptide pool stimulation. The nucleotide sequence reads as follows: TGTGCCAGCAGCCAAGACAGGGGCGCTAATGAAAAACTGTTTTTT. It encodes CASSQDRGANEKLFF.